This T cell receptor beta chain was found in a study of blood T cell repertoires in COVID-19. Study summary: The analysed material was cDNA or gDNA that came from T cells, B-cell-depleted T cells, or PBMCs.

Germline V gene lookup returns CDR1 SNHLY and CDR2 FYNNEI. The CDR3 is 13 residues long. V shed 10 bases and J shed 10 bases, with 17 bases lying between them. The authors' processing: Amplification with reference gene primers provided the estimates of nucleated cell counts. Profiled with immunoSEQ multiplex PCR; TCRdb holds only in-frame clones, not every one. V, J and clone size are those of that table, while D and trimming were read from the DNA. Of around 240,000 clones in the sample, approximately 84% were seen once. The sequenced sample consisted of peripheral blood. The TCR was taken from a man aged 35-49 years with acute or convalescent COVID-19. This chain uses TRBV2 with TRBJ1-6; D gene uncertain. This CDR3 reads CAMRREEGSPLHF. The CDR3 coding sequence is TGTGCCATGCGGAGGGAAGAGGGATCACCCCTCCACTTT.